The rows below give T cell receptor beta chains drawn from one sample of a study of T cells after yellow fever vaccination. TCRdb redid the calling of the 5' RACE reads with MiXCR, one entry per CDR3 protein. The sample carries roughly 300,000 distinct CDR3 sequences, approximately 7% recorded once. The input for sequencing was PBMCs, taken around 45 days after the first yellow fever vaccination. These receptors were taken from a man between 18 and 35 years old who received the YFV17D yellow fever vaccine. The CDR3 runs from the conserved cysteine through the conserved F or W. Each record gives: V gene, clone size, CDR3 length, J gene, D gene, CDR3 DNA, CDR3 protein. A D gene is named only where the DNA matches it firmly. Clone size is given for some rows only: seen once, a few or many times, or a class if the clone is expanded.

TRBV5-1	many	15	TRBJ1-1	TRBD1	TGCGCCAGCAGCGGACGGACAGGGAGTGGAGCTGAAGCTTTCTTT	CASSGRTGSGAEAFF
TRBV6-6	.	13	TRBJ2-1	.	TGTGCCAGCGCCGCTGGTTTGTACAATGAGCAGTTCTTC	CASAAGLYNEQFF
TRBV6-1	few	15	TRBJ2-5	TRBD2	TGTGCCAGCATTCGGGAGGGGTTGGGGTCGGAGACCCAGTACTTC	CASIREGLGSETQYF
TRBV20-1	.	18	TRBJ2-3	TRBD2	TGCAGTGCTAGTGCGGGAGCGGGGGACGCTTCTAGCACAGATACGCAGTATTTT	CSASAGAGDASSTDTQYF
TRBV4-3	.	15	TRBJ2-1	.	TGCGCCAGCAGCCAAGGTGGGGGCTTGAGGGGTGAGCAGTTCTTC	CASSQGGGLRGEQFF
TRBV5-4	few	13	TRBJ2-5	.	TGTGCCAGCAGCAACCCGACGGAAGAGACCCAGTACTTC	CASSNPTEETQYF
TRBV5-1	many	12	TRBJ2-2	.	TGCGCCAGCAGCTCCCGGGCCGGGGAGCTGTTTTTT	CASSSRAGELFF
TRBV5-1	.	15	TRBJ2-2	.	TGCGCCAGCAGCTTGGTGGGGCCGCGGACCGGGGAGCTGTTTTTT	CASSLVGPRTGELFF
TRBV12-3/TRBV12-4	.	15	TRBJ2-5	TRBD2	TGTGCCAGCAGAGTAGCGGGGGGAGGGCAAGAGACCCAGTACTTC	CASRVAGGGQETQYF
TRBV7-3	many	16	TRBJ2-5	TRBD2	TGTGCCAGCAGCCCCCAAGCGGGGGGGACCCAAGAGACCCAGTACTTC	CASSPQAGGTQETQYF
TRBV5-6	many	19	TRBJ2-2	TRBD2	TGTGCCAGCAGCTTGCGGCGTCTAGCGGGGCAACTATCCACCGGGGAGCTGTTTTTT	CASSLRRLAGQLSTGELFF
TRBV20-1	.	14	TRBJ2-5	TRBD2	TGCAGTGCTAGTCTAGCGGGGGGGCAGGAGACCCAGTACTTC	CSASLAGGQETQYF
TRBV7-2	few	17	TRBJ2-5	.	TGTGCCAGCAGCATACCGATCCTTATGGCGGGGCGAGAGACCCAGTACTTC	CASSIPILMAGRETQYF
TRBV6-2/TRBV6-3	many	16	TRBJ1-5	.	TGTGCCACCCTGACCCCCGGATTTTATAGCAATCAGCCCCAGCATTTT	CATLTPGFYSNQPQHF
TRBV12-3/TRBV12-4	few	15	TRBJ1-5	TRBD1	TGTGCCAGCAGTTTAGTATGGGCAGGGGGACAGCCCCAGCATTTT	CASSLVWAGGQPQHF
TRBV28	.	14	TRBJ2-7	TRBD1	TGTGCCAGCAGAAAAATGACAGGGGGCTACGAGCAGTACTTC	CASRKMTGGYEQYF
TRBV7-2	few	14	TRBJ2-5	.	TGTGCCAGCAGCCTATTCAGGGGTGGAGAGACCCAGTACTTC	CASSLFRGGETQYF
TRBV25-1	.	11	TRBJ2-3	.	TGTGCCAGCCTCCTCGGGGATACGCAGTATTTT	CASLLGDTQYF
TRBV5-1	few	14	TRBJ2-5	.	TGCGCCAGCAGTCCACTGGCAGCAGGAGAGACCCAGTACTTC	CASSPLAAGETQYF
TRBV4-1	few	21	TRBJ2-3	TRBD2	TGCGCCAGCAGCCATCCAAAAGGGACTAGCGGGGGGGCCAGGTTCACAGATACGCAGTATTTT	CASSHPKGTSGGARFTDTQYF
TRBV13	few	12	TRBJ1-1	.	TGTGCCAGCAGCCGTGTTCGAACTGAAGCTTTCTTT	CASSRVRTEAFF
TRBV5-1	many	14	TRBJ2-7	TRBD1	TGCGCCAGCAGCCAGGGACAGGCCGACTACGAGCAGTACTTC	CASSQGQADYEQYF